The clone carrying this T cell receptor beta chain was detected only a few times. Unsorted whole blood supplied the blood RNA, and germline DNA was isolated too. The data belong to a study of tumor-infiltrating lymphocytes in primary liver carcinoma. A primer in the constant region served to generate TCR beta cDNA from approximately 500 ng of total RNA. Investigators got TCR beta libraries out of three nested multiplex PCR rounds, done with slightly modified ARM-PCR. Researchers ran the first two PCR rounds for approximately 9 cycles each with TRBV1-TRBV30 forward primers and a C-beta reverse primer. TCRdb independently ran MiXCR on the multiplex PCR reads; one entry per CDR3 protein. The sample has about 320,000 distinct CDR3 sequences; 50% to 60% are singletons. Germline CDR1 reads MDHEN; CDR2 reads SYDVKM. The CDR3 runs 19 residues. V was clipped by 3 bases and J by 1 base; unmatched bases: 7.

The sample was peripheral blood. The chain is built from TRBV28 and TRBJ2-2; 14 bases agree with TRBD2. This clonotype originated in a young woman with primary liver carcinoma and hepatitis B virus infection. The CDR3 spells CASSFPGLAGGGNTGELFF. CDR3 nucleotide sequence: TGTGCCAGCAGTTTCCCCGGACTAGCGGGAGGAGGGAACACCGGGGAGCTGTTTTTT. Full variable domain (missing parts from reference TRBV28 and TRBJ2-2): DVKVTQSSRYLVKRTGEKVFLECVQDMDHENMFWYRQDPGLGLRLIYFSYDVKMKEKGDIPEGYSVSREKKERFSLILESASTNQTSMYLCASSFPGLAGGGNTGELFFGEGSRLTVL.